The clone carrying this T cell receptor beta chain was detected ten times or more. The CDR3 loop spans 14 amino acids. Trimming left V 5 bases short and J 3 bases short, with 14 bases between. Germline lookup yields CDR1 SGHVS and CDR2 FQNEAQ. TCRdb redid the calling of the 5' RACE reads with MiXCR, one entry per CDR3 protein. The repertoire includes 450,000 to 600,000 distinct CDR3 sequences, approximately 13% of them detected once, and more than 13% sits in the top ten. This sample is part of a study of T cells after yellow fever vaccination. Sample: PBMCs, taken on the day of the yellow fever booster vaccination. This sequence originates from a man aged 30-40 years who received the YFV17D yellow fever vaccine. This sequence joins TRBV7-8 and TRBJ2-7, with D unresolved. The CDR3 bases are TGTGCCAGCAGCCCCAAAGAGTCTTACTACGAGCAGTACTTC. It specifies CASSPKESYYEQYF. Looking up the rest from reference TRBV7-8 and TRBJ2-7 gives the full variable domain: GAGVSQSPRYKVAKRGQDVALRCDPISGHVSLFWYQQALGQGPEFLTYFQNEAQLDKSGLPSDRFFAERPEGSVSTLKIQRTQQEDSAVYLCASSPKESYYEQYFGPGTRLTVT.